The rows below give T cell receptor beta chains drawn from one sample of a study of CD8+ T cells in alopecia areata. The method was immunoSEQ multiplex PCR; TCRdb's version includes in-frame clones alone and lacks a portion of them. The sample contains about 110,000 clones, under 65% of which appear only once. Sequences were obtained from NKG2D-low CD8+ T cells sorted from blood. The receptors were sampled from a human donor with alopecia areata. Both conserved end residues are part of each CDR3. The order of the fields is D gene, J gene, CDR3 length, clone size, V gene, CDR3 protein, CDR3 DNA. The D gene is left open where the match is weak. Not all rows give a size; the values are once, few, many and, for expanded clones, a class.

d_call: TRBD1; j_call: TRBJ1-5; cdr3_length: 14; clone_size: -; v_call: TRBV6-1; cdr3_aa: CASASTGINQPQHF; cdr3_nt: TGTGCCAGCGCCTCGACAGGGATCAATCAGCCCCAGCATTTT
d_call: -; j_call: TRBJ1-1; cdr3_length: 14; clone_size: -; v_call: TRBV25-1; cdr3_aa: CASSKRGLNTEAFF; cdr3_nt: TGTGCCAGCAGTAAGAGGGGACTGAACACTGAAGCTTTCTTT
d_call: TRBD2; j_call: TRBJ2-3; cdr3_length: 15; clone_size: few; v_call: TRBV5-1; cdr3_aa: CASSSGTSGTDTQYF; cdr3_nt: TGCGCCAGCAGCTCCGGGACTAGCGGGACAGATACGCAGTATTTT
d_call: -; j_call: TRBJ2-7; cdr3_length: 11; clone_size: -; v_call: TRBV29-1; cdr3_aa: CSVEVSYEQYF; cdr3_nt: TGCAGCGTTGAAGTTTCCTACGAGCAGTACTTC
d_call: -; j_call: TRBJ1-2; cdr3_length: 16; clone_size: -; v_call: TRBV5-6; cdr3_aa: CASSLKGGGMNYGYTF; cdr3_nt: TGTGCCAGCAGCCTAAAGGGGGGAGGAATGAACTATGGCTACACCTTC
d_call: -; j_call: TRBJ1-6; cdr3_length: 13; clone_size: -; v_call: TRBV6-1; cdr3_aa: CASSGEENSPLHF; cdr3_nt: TGTGCCAGCAGTGGCGAGGAGAATTCACCCCTCCACTTT
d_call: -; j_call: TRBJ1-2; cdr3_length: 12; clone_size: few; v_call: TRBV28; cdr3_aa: CASSDVDYGYTF; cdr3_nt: TGTGCCAGCAGTGACGTGGACTATGGCTACACCTTC
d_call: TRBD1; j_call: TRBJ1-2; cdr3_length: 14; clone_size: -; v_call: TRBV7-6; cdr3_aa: CASSMGQGAYGYTF; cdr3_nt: TGTGCCAGCAGCATGGGACAGGGGGCCTATGGCTACACCTTC
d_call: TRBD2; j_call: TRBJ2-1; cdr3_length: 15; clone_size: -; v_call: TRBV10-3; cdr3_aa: CAIRDAGVGTIEQFF; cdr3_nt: TGTGCCATCAGGGACGCGGGAGTAGGAACAATTGAGCAGTTCTTC
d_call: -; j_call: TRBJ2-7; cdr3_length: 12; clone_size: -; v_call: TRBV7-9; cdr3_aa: CASSLAGTEQYF; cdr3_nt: TGTGCCAGCAGCTTAGCGGGGACCGAGCAGTACTTC
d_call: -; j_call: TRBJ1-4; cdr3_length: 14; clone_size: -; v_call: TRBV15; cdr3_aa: CATSTGHTNEKLFF; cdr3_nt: TGTGCCACCAGCACAGGGCACACTAATGAAAAACTGTTTTTT
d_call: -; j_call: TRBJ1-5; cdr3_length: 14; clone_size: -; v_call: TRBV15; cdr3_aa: CATSRDRGNQPQHF; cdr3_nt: TGTGCCACCAGCAGAGACAGGGGCAATCAGCCCCAGCATTTT
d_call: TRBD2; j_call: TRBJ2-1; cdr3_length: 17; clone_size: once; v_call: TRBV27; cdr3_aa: CASSLSTSDYSYNEQFF; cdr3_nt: TGTGCCAGCAGTTTATCTACTAGCGACTACTCCTACAATGAGCAGTTCTTC
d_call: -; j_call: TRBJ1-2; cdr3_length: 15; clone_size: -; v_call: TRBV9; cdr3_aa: CASSVVPGMGDGYTF; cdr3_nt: TGTGCCAGCAGCGTAGTGCCAGGGATGGGGGATGGCTACACCTTC
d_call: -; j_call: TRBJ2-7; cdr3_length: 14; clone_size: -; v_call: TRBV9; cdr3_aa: CASSVGGDSYEQYF; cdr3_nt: TGTGCCAGCAGCGTAGGCGGGGACTCCTACGAGCAGTACTTC
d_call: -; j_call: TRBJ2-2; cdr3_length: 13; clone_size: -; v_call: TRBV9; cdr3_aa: CASRESLAGELFF; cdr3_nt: TGTGCCAGCAGGGAGAGTTTAGCCGGGGAGCTGTTTTTT
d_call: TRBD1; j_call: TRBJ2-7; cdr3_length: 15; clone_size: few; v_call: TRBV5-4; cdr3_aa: CASSSRDRGEREQYF; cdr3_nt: TGTGCCAGCAGCTCCCGGGACAGGGGGGAACGCGAGCAGTACTTC
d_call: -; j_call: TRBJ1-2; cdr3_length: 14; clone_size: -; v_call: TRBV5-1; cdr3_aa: CASSLDFSSYGYTF; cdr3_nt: TGCGCCAGCAGCTTGGATTTCTCTAGCTATGGCTACACCTTC